One sample yielded the 22 T cell receptor beta chains listed below, sequenced in a study of cytomegalovirus exposure and HLA in healthy donors. Only in-frame clones appear in the TCRdb table, and some are missing; sequencing was by immunoSEQ multiplex PCR. The data contain approximately 120,000 clones, around 94% of them singletons. Sequenced sample: PBMCs. These receptors came from a woman between 18 and 30 years old in good health and CMV-seronegative.

The chain has TRBV28 and TRBJ1-2; TRBD1 agrees at 8 bases. This CDR3 contains 15 residues. With V trimmed by 6 bases and J by 1 base, 7 bases remained unmatched. Germline CDR1 and CDR2: MDHEN and SYDVKM. CDR3 region: CASSPGTGYNYGYTF. CDR3 nucleotides: TGTGCCAGCAGCCCCGGGACAGGTTATAACTATGGCTACACCTTC.

The chain joins TRBV5-1 to TRBJ2-1, with D maybe TRBD2 (6 bases). V was pared by 5 bases and J by 12 bases, with 15 bases between. Germline V gene sequence: CDR1 SGHRS, CDR2 YFSETQ. The CDR3 loop spans 12 amino acids. CDR3 sequence: CASSSGGLPQFF. The DNA of the CDR3 is TGCGCCAGCAGTTCCGGAGGGCTCCCGCAGTTCTTC. The whole variable domain, remainder taken from reference TRBV5-1 and TRBJ2-1, is KAGVTQTPRYLIKTRGQQVTLSCSPISGHRSVSWYQQTPGQGLQFLFEYFSETQRNKGNFPGRFSGRQFSNSRSEMNVSTLELGDSALYLCASSSGGLPQFFGPGTRLTVL.

The J gene is TRBJ2-5, the V gene TRBV29-1; tentatively, D is TRBD1 (6 bases). V lost 2 bases, J lost 9 bases, and 22 bases lay in between. Germline CDR1 reads SQVTM; CDR2 reads ANQGSEA. The CDR3 totals 15 residues. As DNA, the CDR3 is TGCAGCGTTGAAACCGGCCGGGACAAGAGGGCGGCCCAGTACTTC. Protein: CSVETGRDKRAAQYF. Full variable domain (missing parts from reference TRBV29-1 and TRBJ2-5): SAVISQKPSRDICQRGTSLTIQCQVDSQVTMMFWYRQQPGQSLTLIATANQGSEATYESGFVIDKFPISRPNLTFSTLTVSNMSPEDSSIYLCSVETGRDKRAAQYFGPGTRLLVL.

CDR3 DNA: TGTGCCTGGAGTCGCGGACTAGCGGGAGGGCCGTACACCGGGGAGCTGTTTTTT. The encoded protein is CAWSRGLAGGPYTGELFF. The chain is built from TRBV30 and TRBJ2-2; 15 bases match TRBD2. This CDR3 has 18 amino acids. With 2 bases clipped from V and 3 bases from J, the junction kept 7 bases outside the gene matches. CDR1 is GTSNPN, CDR2 SVGIG, per germline (reference sequence).

The rearrangement uses TRBV27 and TRBJ2-7; 7 nucleotides line up with TRBD1. Germline assignment: CDR1 MNHEY and CDR2 SMNVEV (reference sequence). This CDR3 contains 14 residues. V shed 6 bases, J shed 2 bases, and the junction held 7 bases outside the gene matches. The CDR3 region is CASRNPGQTYEQYF. Written as DNA, the CDR3 is TGTGCCAGCAGGAACCCGGGACAGACCTACGAGCAGTACTTC.

J is TRBJ1-1 and V is TRBV28; D unclear. The CDR3 extends over 12 amino acids. Germline CDR1 reads MDHEN; CDR2 reads SYDVKM. V lost 5 bases and J lost 10, with 14 bases in between. The CDR3 DNA follows: TGTGCCAGCAGTCTCACTCGTCAGCGAGCTTTCTTT. Translating gives CASSLTRQRAFF.

The chain carries TRBV5-4 and TRBJ1-1; a weak D match, TRBD1 (5 bases). Trimming removed 1 base at V and 8 bases at J, with 9 bases between. The germline V gene encodes CDR1 SGHNT and CDR2 YYREEE (reference sequence). The CDR3 runs 12 residues. For the CDR3, the DNA is TGTGCCAGCAGCTTGAAGGGGATGGAAGCTTTCTTT. Translating it yields CASSLKGMEAFF.

The genes are TRBV6-1 and TRBJ1-1; D gene uncertain. V lost 6 bases and J 5 bases, leaving 13 bases between the germline ends. The CDR3 is 13 residues long. Germline-derived CDR1 and CDR2 are MNHNS and SASEGT. The CDR3 here is CASRRSLETEAFF. The CDR3 DNA follows: TGTGCCAGCAGGAGGAGCCTGGAGACTGAAGCTTTCTTT.

CDR3 in DNA: TGTGCCAGCAGACGATTCGGGGACTTAGGGGCCAAAAACATTCAGTACTTC. It encodes CASRRFGDLGAKNIQYF. V usage is TRBV2 and J usage is TRBJ2-4; a weak D match, TRBD2 (6 bases). The V and J ends lost 6 bases and 1 base respectively, with 19 bases between them. There are 17 residues in the CDR3. Germline V lookup: CDR1 SNHLY, CDR2 FYNNEI.

This chain links TRBV4-1 with TRBJ1-3; a weak D match, TRBD1 (6 bases). The V gene lost 5 bases and the J gene lost 4 bases, with 18 bases spanning the gap. The CDR3 runs to 16 residues. The V gene's germline CDR1 is MGHRA and CDR2 YSYEKL. The CDR3 here is CASSSAPGTTGNTIYF. CDR3 bases: TGCGCCAGCAGCAGCGCCCCAGGGACAACGGGAAACACCATATATTTT.

This clone has only one observation. The J gene is TRBJ2-3, the V gene TRBV7-3, with TRBD2 matching over 12 bases. CDR1 is SGHTA, CDR2 FQGTGA, per germline. This CDR3 has 18 residues. The junction had 11 bases not matched to a gene; V was cut back by 6 bases and J by 1 base. CDR3 protein: CASSRRVPSGRGTDTQYF. CDR3 nucleotides: TGTGCCAGCAGTCGTAGGGTACCTAGCGGGAGGGGCACAGATACGCAGTATTTT.

The chain links TRBV6-1 to TRBJ2-1; the match to TRBD2 covers 7 bases. V trimming: 3 bases; J trimming: 7 bases; junction bases outside the gene matches: 12. Per germline, CDR1 MNHNS and CDR2 SASEGT. The CDR3 totals 16 residues. This chain's CDR3 is CASSENPGLVGNEQFF. Here the CDR3 DNA reads TGTGCCAGCAGTGAGAACCCCGGACTAGTCGGGAATGAGCAGTTCTTC.

The rearrangement uses TRBV19 and TRBJ1-1; D perhaps matches TRBD1 (6 bases). Germline V gives CDR1 LNHDA, CDR2 SQIVND (reference sequence). The ends were cut back, 1 base at V and 11 bases at J, with 14 bases in the middle. This CDR3 contains 13 residues. This CDR3 is CASSIGGGEGAFF. Here the CDR3 DNA reads TGTGCCAGTAGTATAGGAGGGGGGGAGGGGGCTTTCTTT.

Comments on this clone: At one end the junction does not follow the germline gene, possibly because of a read error. This sequence joins TRBV7-2 and TRBJ1-1; D perhaps matches TRBD1 (5 bases). CDR3 length equals 13 residues. Germline CDR1 is SGHTA and CDR2 is FQGNSA. In nucleotides, the CDR3 is TGTGCCAGCAGCATAGCTCAGGGCTTTGGGGCTTTCTTT. This gives the protein CASSIAQGFGAFF.

The chain uses TRBV7-3 and TRBJ2-3; 10 positions agree with TRBD2. Trimming took 5 bases from V and 4 from J; bases not matched to a gene: 12. Germline loops: CDR1 SGHTA, CDR2 FQGTGA. The CDR3 consists of 17 residues. CDR3 region: CASSQGGGTSVSDTQYF. Written as DNA, the CDR3 is TGTGCCAGCAGCCAGGGGGGCGGGACTAGCGTTTCAGATACGCAGTATTTT.

The chain carries TRBV6-1 and TRBJ2-6, with TRBD1 as a possible D gene (6 bases). The CDR3 has 15 amino acids. CDR1 is MNHNS, CDR2 SASEGT, per germline. With 7 bases removed from V and 2 bases from J, the gap between germline ends came to 12 bases. The CDR3 is CASKDRIPGANVLTF. The CDR3, as DNA: TGTGCCAGCAAAGACAGGATTCCTGGGGCCAACGTCCTGACTTTC.

This clone was counted a few times. V and J are TRBV4-1 and TRBJ1-5; D gene uncertain. CDR1 MGHRA and CDR2 YSYEKL come from the germline V gene. The ends were cut back, 0 bases at V and 6 bases at J, with 12 bases in the middle. CDR3 size: 15 residues. The CDR3 here is CASSQESSGGQPQHF. CDR3 DNA sequence: TGCGCCAGCAGCCAAGAATCCAGCGGTGGTCAGCCCCAGCATTTT.

J is TRBJ2-7 and V is TRBV5-4; 9 nucleotides align to TRBD1. CDR3 length: 17 residues. Germline assignment: CDR1 SGHNT and CDR2 YYREEE (reference sequence). The junction had 12 bases not matched to a gene; V was cut back by 2 bases and J by 3 bases. The CDR3 DNA sequence: TGTGCCAGCAGCTTCGAAGAGACCGGGACAGGGCTCTACGAGCAGTACTTC. As protein: CASSFEETGTGLYEQYF. The complete variable domain, with remaining parts taken from reference TRBV5-4 and TRBJ2-7, reads ETGVTQSPTHLIKTRGQQVTLRCSSQSGHNTVSWYQQALGQGPQFIFQYYREEENGRGNFPPRFSGLQFPNYSSELNVNALELDDSALYLCASSFEETGTGLYEQYFGPGTRLTVT.

CDR3 amino acids: CASSRYSGSRADTQYF. DNA of the CDR3: TGCGCCAGCAGCCGATATAGCGGGAGTCGGGCAGATACGCAGTATTTT. The chain uses TRBV4-1 and TRBJ2-3; TRBD2 matches 9 bases. Trimming removed 4 bases from V and 4 bases from J; junction bases left unmatched: 9. Germline CDR1 and CDR2: MGHRA and YSYEKL. CDR3 length equals 16 residues.

The chain joins TRBV5-1 to TRBJ2-3; tentative D call: TRBD2 (5 bases). There are 14 residues in the CDR3. Per the germline V gene, CDR1 is SGHRS and CDR2 is YFSETQ. Trimming took 0 bases from V and 3 from J, leaving 8 bases between them. The CDR3 DNA reads as TGCGCCAGCAGCTTGGGTGAGGGAACAGATACGCAGTATTTT. Encoded protein: CASSLGEGTDTQYF.

The CDR3 DNA reads TGTGCCAGCAGCCACGACAGGGGGGCCTACGAGCAGTACTTC. It encodes CASSHDRGAYEQYF. The rearrangement joins TRBV6-5 to TRBJ2-7, with 9 nucleotides matching TRBD1. Losses at the gene ends were 6 bases for V and 2 bases for J; bases not matched to a gene: 5. Per germline, CDR1 MNHEY and CDR2 SVGAGI. The CDR3 has 14 residues.

The chain uses TRBV5-1 and TRBJ1-5; the match to TRBD1 covers 7 bases. Germline V gene data show CDR1 as SGHRS and CDR2 as YFSETQ. Trimming at V came to 0 bases and at J to 7 bases, leaving 4 bases not matched to a gene. The CDR3 length is 14 residues. CDR3 sequence: CASSLGQGAQPQHF. In nucleotides, the CDR3 is TGCGCCAGCAGCTTGGGACAGGGTGCACAGCCCCAGCATTTT. The full variable domain, its missing parts supplied by reference TRBV5-1 and TRBJ1-5, is KAGVTQTPRYLIKTRGQQVTLSCSPISGHRSVSWYQQTPGQGLQFLFEYFSETQRNKGNFPGRFSGRQFSNSRSEMNVSTLELGDSALYLCASSLGQGAQPQHFGDGTRLSIL.